The rows below give T cell receptor beta chains drawn from one sample of a study of blood T cell repertoires in COVID-19. Here immunoSEQ multiplex PCR was the method, and the copy in TCRdb shows in-frame clones only, minus some. The table records around 99,000 clones, about 80% of them present only once. Sequenced sample: peripheral blood. The receptor set was obtained from a woman in her forties or fifties with acute or convalescent COVID-19. CDR3s include the opening cysteine and the closing phenylalanine or tryptophan. The D gene is left open where the match is weak. Rows give clone size only sometimes, using once, few, many, or a class for an expanded clone.

D	size	V	length	J	CDR3	DNA
.	.	TRBV6-5	14	TRBJ2-3	CASSQTRGTDTQYF	TGTGCCAGCAGTCAAACTCGTGGTACAGATACGCAGTATTTT
.	.	TRBV5-1	15	TRBJ2-1	CASKTTVSSYNEQFF	TGCGCCAGCAAAACCACGGTGAGCTCCTACAATGAGCAGTTCTTC
.	.	TRBV30	15	TRBJ2-3	CAWSVTMTSTDTQYF	TGTGCCTGGAGTGTTACTATGACTAGCACAGATACGCAGTATTTT
TRBD2	.	TRBV28	12	TRBJ2-7	CASSLPGGKGYF	TGTGCCAGCAGTTTACCCGGGGGGAAAGGGTACTTC
.	once	TRBV18	14	TRBJ2-7	CASSLTVPSYEQYF	TGTGCCAGCTCACTTACGGTCCCCTCCTACGAGCAGTACTTC
.	.	TRBV15	18	TRBJ1-5	CATSRDQYPGLSNQPQHF	TGTGCCACCAGCAGAGACCAATATCCGGGTCTTAGCAATCAGCCCCAGCATTTT
TRBD1	.	TRBV7-3	13	TRBJ2-7	CASSLRQGYEQYF	TGTGCCAGCAGCCTTAGACAGGGCTACGAGCAGTACTTC
.	.	TRBV7-9	11	TRBJ1-4	CASSLSEKLFF	TGTGCCAGCAGCTTAAGCGAAAAACTGTTTTTT
.	.	TRBV5-4	16	TRBJ2-6	CASSRGRVSGANVLTF	TGTGCCAGCAGCAGGGGGAGGGTGTCTGGGGCCAACGTCCTGACTTTC
.	.	TRBV6-6	15	TRBJ2-7	CASSSLTGISYEQYF	TGTGCCAGCAGTTCCCTGACGGGAATCTCCTACGAGCAGTACTTC
.	once	TRBV18	13	TRBJ2-7	CASSPPGLREQYF	TGTGCCAGCTCCCCCCCGGGTCTGAGAGAGCAGTACTTC
TRBD1	.	TRBV5-1	14	TRBJ1-2	CASSAGQVHYGYTF	TGCGCCAGCAGCGCGGGACAGGTCCACTATGGCTACACCTTC
.	.	TRBV5-1	13	TRBJ2-7	CASSAIQGNEQYF	TGCGCCAGCAGCGCCATTCAGGGAAACGAGCAGTACTTC
.	few	TRBV10-1	13	TRBJ2-1	CASSADSYNEQFF	TGCGCCAGCAGTGCAGATTCCTACAATGAGCAGTTCTTC
TRBD1	.	TRBV19	13	TRBJ2-3	CASSVQGWDTQYF	TGTGCCAGTAGTGTACAGGGGTGGGATACGCAGTATTTT
.	.	TRBV4-1	15	TRBJ1-6	CASSQEFWSRSPLHF	TGCGCCAGCAGCCAAGAATTCTGGAGTCGTTCACCCCTCCACTTT
TRBD2	.	TRBV6-2/TRBV6-3	14	TRBJ2-3	CASSLGGSADTQYF	TGTGCCAGCAGTTTGGGGGGGTCGGCAGATACGCAGTATTTT
.	.	TRBV6-5	15	TRBJ1-5	CASRGQGRGNQPQHF	TGTGCCAGCAGGGGGCAGGGAAGGGGCAATCAGCCCCAGCATTTT
.	.	TRBV11-3	14	TRBJ2-1	CASSPKTLSNEQFF	TGTGCCAGCAGCCCAAAGACACTTTCCAATGAGCAGTTCTTC
TRBD1	few	TRBV5-4	16	TRBJ1-2	CASSLPGTAGNYGYTF	TGTGCCAGCAGCCTGCCCGGGACAGCCGGTAACTATGGCTACACCTTC
.	.	TRBV2	15	TRBJ2-1	CASIKLQGFDGEQFF	TGTGCCAGCATCAAACTACAGGGATTCGACGGTGAGCAGTTCTTC
.	once	TRBV24-1	16	TRBJ1-1	CATSVKGEQGNTEAFF	TGTGCCACCAGTGTGAAGGGGGAACAGGGAAACACTGAAGCTTTCTTT
.	.	TRBV5-1	14	TRBJ2-1	CASSLTPSYNEQFF	TGCGCCAGCAGCTTGACACCTTCCTACAATGAGCAGTTCTTC
.	.	TRBV7-8	16	TRBJ1-1	CASSPGRRGSNTEAFF	TGTGCCAGCAGCCCCGGCAGACGGGGGTCGAACACTGAAGCTTTCTTT
.	.	TRBV5-1	13	TRBJ2-7	CASSRTTDYEQYF	TGCGCCAGCAGCCGTACTACGGATTACGAGCAGTACTTC
.	.	TRBV9	14	TRBJ2-2	CASSVGGVTGELFF	TGTGCCAGCAGCGTAGGGGGGGTTACCGGGGAGCTGTTTTTT
.	once	TRBV9	16	TRBJ1-3	CASSTTDGANGNTIYF	TGTGCCAGCAGTACTACCGATGGGGCTAATGGAAACACCATATATTTT
TRBD1	.	TRBV5-1	15	TRBJ2-1	CASSLVQGISGEQFF	TGCGCCAGCAGCTTGGTACAGGGGATATCAGGCGAGCAGTTCTTC